The 12 T cell receptor beta chains below come from one sample, sequenced in a study of response to subunit inactivated influenza vaccine. TCRdb re-called the RT-PCR reads with MiXCR, one entry per CDR3 protein. The data contain 500,000 to 600,000 distinct CDR3 sequences, 11% of them seen just once; the ten biggest clones take up 11%. These sequences were also reported in another study, on T cells expressing NK-cell markers. From that second work: UMI-tagged 5'RACE template switching yielded the TCR beta cDNA.

The sample consisted of PBMCs from blood, taken on the day of vaccination. The receptors shown here come from a man aged 45-65 years who received an inactivated influenza vaccine.

This clonotype was counted between two and nine times. The rearrangement uses TRBV10-3 and TRBJ2-1; D could derive from TRBD1 or TRBD2 (5 bases each). The V end was cut by 3 bases, the J end by 8 bases, with 11 bases between. The CDR3 is 13 residues long. Germline V CDR1 and CDR2: ENHRY, SYGVKD. The CDR3 DNA sequence: TGTGCCATCAGTGATTTGGGGGACGATGAGCAGTTCTTC. It codes for CAISDLGDDEQFF.

Only a few counts were recorded for this clonotype. The CDR3 bases are TGTGCCAGCATAACCGGGGGGCAAGAGACCCAGTACTTC. Its translation: CASITGGQETQYF. The chain links TRBV2 to TRBJ2-5, with TRBD2 identical over 7 bases. V lost 7 bases to trimming and J lost 2 bases; unmatched junction nucleotides: 4. Germline assignment: CDR1 SNHLY and CDR2 FYNNEI. There are 13 residues in the CDR3.

The chain has TRBV12-3 or TRBV12-4 and TRBJ1-2; D gene unclear. CDR3 length: 11 amino acids. Trimming took off 5 bases at V and 2 bases at J, with 3 bases between the two ends. The CDR3 bases are TGTGCCAGCAGTGGGAACTATGGCTACACCTTC. As protein: CASSGNYGYTF.

The J gene is TRBJ2-7, the V gene TRBV6-1; 9 bases map to TRBD1. Per the germline V gene, CDR1 is MNHNS and CDR2 is SASEGT. The CDR3 is made up of 17 amino acids. V was pared by 1 base and J by 4 bases, with 11 bases of the junction left unmatched. The CDR3 spells CASSEVGGQGSVYEQYF. As DNA, the CDR3 is TGTGCCAGCAGTGAAGTGGGAGGACAGGGGTCGGTGTACGAGCAGTACTTC.

Of note for this clonotype: An end of the junction differs from the germline gene, which may be a read error. The V gene is TRBV7-2, the J gene TRBJ2-1; possible D gene TRBD2, 5 bases. This CDR3 has 15 residues. Per the germline V gene, CDR1 is SGHTA and CDR2 is FQGNSA. The CDR3 DNA sequence: TGTGCCAGCAGCTTACTAGCTAGTTCGTACACTGAGCAGTTCTTC. Translating it yields CASSLLASSYTEQFF. Complete variable domain (other parts from reference TRBV7-2 and TRBJ2-1): GAGVSQSPSNKVTEKGKDVELRCDPISGHTALYWYRQSLGQGLEFLIYFQGNSAPDKSGLPSDRFSAERTGGSVSTLTIQRTQQEDSAVYLCASSLLASSYTEQFFGPGTRLTVL.

This clonotype was seen only a few times. V is TRBV2 and J is TRBJ1-4; TRBD1 aligns across 7 bases. V lost 3 bases to trimming and J lost 4 bases; unmatched junction nucleotides: 8. This CDR3 region has 16 residues. Germline V gives CDR1 SNHLY, CDR2 FYNNEI. CDR3 loop: CASSDFRGPSNEKLFF. The DNA of the CDR3 is TGTGCCAGCAGTGACTTTAGGGGGCCAAGTAATGAAAAACTGTTTTTT.

In this sample, this clonotype turned up a few times. The rearrangement joins TRBV28 to TRBJ1-2, with D perhaps TRBD1 (5 bases). Between the trimmed V and J ends, which lost 6 bases and 8 bases, there was a span of 19 bases. There are 14 residues in the CDR3. CDR1 MDHEN and CDR2 SYDVKM come from the germline V gene. DNA for the CDR3: TGTGCCAGCAGCCCCCGGCCAGGGCTGGGAGGCTACACCTTC. It yields the protein CASSPRPGLGGYTF.

J is TRBJ2-5 and V is TRBV7-9; no reliable D call. The V and J ends lost 1 base and 5 bases respectively, with 11 bases between them. CDR1 is SEHNR and CDR2 is FQNEAQ in the germline V gene (reference sequence). CDR3 length: 14 amino acids. The CDR3 nucleotides are TGTGCCAGCAGCTTAGATGGGTTCTATGAGACCCAGTACTTC. It is translated as CASSLDGFYETQYF.

There are a few counts of this clonotype. The rearrangement joins TRBV24-1 to TRBJ2-3, with unresolved D. CDR1 is KGHDR, CDR2 SFDVKD, per germline. This CDR3 has 17 residues. Trimming shortened V by 4 bases and J by 0 bases, and 16 bases separated the two germline ends. The CDR3 is CATSDSRLLFSTDTQYF. CDR3 nucleotides: TGTGCCACCAGTGACTCGCGACTCCTTTTCAGCACAGATACGCAGTATTTT.

Ten or more counts support this clonotype. CDR3 residues: CASSRARSDTQYF. The CDR3 DNA is TGTGCCAGCTCACGGGCGAGGTCAGATACGCAGTATTTT. This chain joins TRBV18 and TRBJ2-3; D gene uncertain. Trimming left V 4 bases short and J 4 bases short, with 9 bases between. Germline CDR1 reads KGHSH; CDR2 reads LQKENI. There are 13 residues in the CDR3.

The V and J genes are TRBV12-3 or TRBV12-4 and TRBJ2-5; 10 bases match TRBD2. The length of the CDR3 is 12 residues. J lost 8 bases, V lost 5 bases, and 2 bases had no gene match. This chain's CDR3 is CASSGLAATQYF. The CDR3 DNA sequence: TGTGCCAGCAGTGGACTAGCGGCCACCCAGTACTTC.

This clonotype showed up just a few times. This chain joins TRBV20-1 and TRBJ2-7; TRBD2 aligns across 11 bases. CDR3 length: 15 amino acids. The germline V gene has CDR1 DFQATT and CDR2 SNEGSKA (reference sequence). The trim removed 5 bases at V and 5 bases at J, leaving 11 bases unmatched. CDR3: CSARGASGRQDEQYF. The CDR3 bases are TGCAGTGCTCGAGGGGCTAGCGGGAGGCAAGACGAGCAGTACTTC.